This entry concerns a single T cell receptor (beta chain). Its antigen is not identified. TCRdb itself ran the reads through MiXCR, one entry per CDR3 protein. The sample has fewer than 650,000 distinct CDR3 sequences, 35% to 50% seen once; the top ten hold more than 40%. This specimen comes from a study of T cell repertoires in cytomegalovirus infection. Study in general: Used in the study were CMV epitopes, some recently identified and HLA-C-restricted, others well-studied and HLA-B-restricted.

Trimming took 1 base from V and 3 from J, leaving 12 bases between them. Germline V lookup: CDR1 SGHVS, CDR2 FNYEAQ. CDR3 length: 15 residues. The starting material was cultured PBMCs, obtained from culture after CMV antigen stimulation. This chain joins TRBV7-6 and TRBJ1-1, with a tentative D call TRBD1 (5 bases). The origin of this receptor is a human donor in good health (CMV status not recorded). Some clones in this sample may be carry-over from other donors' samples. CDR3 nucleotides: TGTGCCAGCAGCTTAGGCCTAGGGGAGCACACTGAAGCTTTCTTT. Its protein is CASSLGLGEHTEAFF.